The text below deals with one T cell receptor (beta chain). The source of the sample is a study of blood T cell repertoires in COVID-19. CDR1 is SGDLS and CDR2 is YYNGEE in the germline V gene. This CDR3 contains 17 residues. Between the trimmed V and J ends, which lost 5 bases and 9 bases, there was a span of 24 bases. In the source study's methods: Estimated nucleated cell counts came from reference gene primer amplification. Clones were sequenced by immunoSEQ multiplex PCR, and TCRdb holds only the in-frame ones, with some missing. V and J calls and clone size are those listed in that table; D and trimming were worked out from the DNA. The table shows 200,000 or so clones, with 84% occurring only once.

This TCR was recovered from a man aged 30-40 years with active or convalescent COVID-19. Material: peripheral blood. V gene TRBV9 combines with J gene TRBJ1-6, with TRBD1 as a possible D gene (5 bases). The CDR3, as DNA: TGTGCCAGCAGTGAGCCGACTGCCCGGCAGGGAAGTTCACCCCTCCACTTT. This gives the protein CASSEPTARQGSSPLHF. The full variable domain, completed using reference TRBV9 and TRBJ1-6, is DSGVTQTPKHLITATGQRVTLRCSPRSGDLSVYWYQQSLDQGLQFLIQYYNGEERAKGNILERFSAQQFPDLHSELNLSSLELGDSALYFCASSEPTARQGSSPLHFGNGTRLTVT.